Each of the 3 T cell receptor beta chains below was sequenced from the same sample in a study of cytomegalovirus exposure and HLA in healthy donors. PCR used 60 Vbeta primers and 13 Jbeta primers. Using immunoSEQ multiplex PCR, the repertoire was profiled, and TCRdb retains in-frame clones only, with some absent. Here the sample spans under 200,000 clones, over 65% being singletons. The sample consisted of PBMCs. Every receptor here comes from a woman in her thirties or forties in good health and CMV-seropositive.

This sequence joins TRBV9 and TRBJ2-1; 8 bases are a match to TRBD2. This CDR3 region has 13 residues. Trimming took 4 bases from V and 12 from J; bases not matched to a gene: 9. CDR1 SGDLS and CDR2 YYNGEE come from the germline V gene. CDR3 in DNA: TGTGCCAGCAGCCCTCTCGGAGCGGGAGCGCAGTTCTTC. Its translation: CASSPLGAGAQFF.

This clone was seen more than once but under ten times. As the CDR3 is not closed by the conserved phenylalanine or tryptophan, this likely results from a read error. The limits of the CDR3 on the DNA are not certain, so only TCRdb's listed CDR3 is given. V usage is TRBV4-3 and J usage is TRBJ2-6; TRBD2, as called in the table, went unchecked against the DNA. Germline loops: CDR1 LGHNA, CDR2 YSLEER. The CDR3 is 12 amino acids long, termini counted. The CDR3 loop is CASSQVAASGGT.

Regarding this clone: This same CDR3 is encoded by further DNA sequences in the sample. J is TRBJ1-4 and V is TRBV7-2; D might be TRBD1 (6 bases). The V and J ends lost 3 bases and 5 bases respectively, with 22 bases between them. Germline loops: CDR1 SGHTA, CDR2 FQGNSA. The CDR3 totals 18 residues. CDR3 loop: CASSFTGHLTGKNEKLFF. The DNA of the CDR3 is TGTGCCAGCAGCTTTACCGGACACTTAACAGGGAAAAATGAAAAACTGTTTTTT.